This TCR beta chain was obtained from a study of regulatory T cells in long-lasting Graves disease. This clonotype was seen more than once but under ten times. Its target is not known. Libraries of TCR beta came from iRepertoire HTBI primers plus Arm-PCR of CDR3 regions. In the original workflow: The identification of 62 TRBV and approximately 15 TRBJ segments was made across samples. MiXCR was run by TCRdb on the multiplex PCR reads, yielding one entry per CDR3 protein. TCRdb, not the original authors, processed these V and J calls. The data contain hundreds of thousands of distinct CDR3 sequences, roughly a sixth of them seen just once; the ten biggest clones take up approximately 12%. Time point specified: newly diagnosed GD, antithyroid drugs for less than 3 months. Extracted PBMC RNA gave rise to the TCR library. Broader study findings: Compared with new cases, persistent Graves' patients showed reduced TCR diversity.

The same data also went into a second study, on T cells in Graves' hyperthyroidism and ophthalmopathy. That paper states: First-round RT-PCR with HTBI primers amplified the TCR CDR3 region. A model built on 13 V-J features separated ophthalmopathy from stable hyperthyroidism.

Sample: peripheral blood mononuclear cells (PBMCs), taken at new diagnosis, from a patient treated with antithyroid drugs. The clonotype comes from a man between 18 and 29 years old with Graves disease.

As DNA, the CDR3 is TGCAGCGTTCTTGGGGTACAGACCTACACCTTC. Translation: CSVLGVQTYTF. The V call is TRBV29-1, the J call TRBJ1-2; D unclear. Trimming stripped 5 bases from V and 10 bases from J, with 14 bases between. This CDR3 region has 11 residues. CDR1 and CDR2 (germline): SQVTM, ANQGSEA.